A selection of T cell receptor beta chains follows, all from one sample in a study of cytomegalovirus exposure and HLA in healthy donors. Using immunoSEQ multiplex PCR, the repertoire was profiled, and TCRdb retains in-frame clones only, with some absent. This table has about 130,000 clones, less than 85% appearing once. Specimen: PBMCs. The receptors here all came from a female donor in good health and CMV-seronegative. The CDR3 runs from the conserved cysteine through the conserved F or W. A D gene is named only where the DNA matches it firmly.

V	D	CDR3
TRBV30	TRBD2	CAWRGEGDTQYF
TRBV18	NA	CASSSRGRSYNEQFF
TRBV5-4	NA	CASSAAGGYGYTF
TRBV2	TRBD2	CASGGGTDTQYF
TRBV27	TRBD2	CASIPSGRKISEQYF
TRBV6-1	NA	CASSDLRHSSGNTIYF
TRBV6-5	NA	CASTNGRGLGGELFF
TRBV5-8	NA	CASSLGGIYEQYF
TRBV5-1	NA	CASSLRQANNSPLHF
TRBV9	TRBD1	CASSPGTGEAFF
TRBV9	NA	CASSELVYGGELFF
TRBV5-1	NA	CASSPVLTGDEQFF
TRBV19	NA	CASSPVAMNTEAFF
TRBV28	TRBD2	CASPPGASGIVNEQFF
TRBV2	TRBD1	CASKTGVPSYGYTF
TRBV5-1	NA	CASSAQGGVAKNIQYF
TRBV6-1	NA	CASTALWGSGYEQYF
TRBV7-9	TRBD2	CASSLGLAGSSTDTQYF
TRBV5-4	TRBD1	CASSSRQGAHEQYF
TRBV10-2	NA	CASSESSWREQYF
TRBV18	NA	CASSPPGRESPLHF
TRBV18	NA	CASSSLPTQETQYF
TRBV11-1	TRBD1	CASSIDRGEQYF
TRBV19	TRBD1	CASSPRTGATGNTIYF
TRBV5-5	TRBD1	CASSLATGGTEAFF
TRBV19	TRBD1	CASNSRTGVDTQYF
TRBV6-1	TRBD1	CASRTGRGSYEQYF
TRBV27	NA	CASSLGQGPYNEQFF
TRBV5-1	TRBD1	CASSTPPGQTYNEQFF
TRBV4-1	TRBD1	CASSQVNRGDGYTF
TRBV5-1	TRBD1	CASSALPTGAGANVLTF
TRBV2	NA	CASSEDEGSSYEQYF
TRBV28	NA	CASTTYRTSSYEQYF
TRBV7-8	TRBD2	CASSLVAGGPTWQFF
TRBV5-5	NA	CASSFPRNLYGYTF
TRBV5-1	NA	CASSLGGGNIQYF
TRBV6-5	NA	CASSPERQQEAFF
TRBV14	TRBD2	CASSRGLAGEQFF
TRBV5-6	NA	CASSLRSIQNIQYF
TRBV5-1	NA	CASSPGQGSIYEQYF
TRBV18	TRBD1	CASSPRQGAFYEQYF
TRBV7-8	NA	CASSLASQGRDGYTF
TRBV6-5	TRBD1	CASSYSTGTYEQYF
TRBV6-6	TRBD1	CASSGTGYAKLFF
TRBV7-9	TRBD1	CSSGSYRGKSYEQYF
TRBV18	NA	CASSPNGGVYSPLHF
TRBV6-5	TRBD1	CASRYTGGYSYEQYF
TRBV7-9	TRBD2	CASSLGTSGNTGELFF
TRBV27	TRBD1	CASSLGTGFWAEAFF
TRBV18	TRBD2	CASSPRGLAGMQGELFF
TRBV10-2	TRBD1	CASSGDRNQPQHF
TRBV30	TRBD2	CAWSEPVGGASYEQYF
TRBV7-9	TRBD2	CASSLITSGSGEQFF
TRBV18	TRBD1	CASSPPSGQGDYEQYF
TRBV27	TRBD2	CASSLVAGAGDTQYF